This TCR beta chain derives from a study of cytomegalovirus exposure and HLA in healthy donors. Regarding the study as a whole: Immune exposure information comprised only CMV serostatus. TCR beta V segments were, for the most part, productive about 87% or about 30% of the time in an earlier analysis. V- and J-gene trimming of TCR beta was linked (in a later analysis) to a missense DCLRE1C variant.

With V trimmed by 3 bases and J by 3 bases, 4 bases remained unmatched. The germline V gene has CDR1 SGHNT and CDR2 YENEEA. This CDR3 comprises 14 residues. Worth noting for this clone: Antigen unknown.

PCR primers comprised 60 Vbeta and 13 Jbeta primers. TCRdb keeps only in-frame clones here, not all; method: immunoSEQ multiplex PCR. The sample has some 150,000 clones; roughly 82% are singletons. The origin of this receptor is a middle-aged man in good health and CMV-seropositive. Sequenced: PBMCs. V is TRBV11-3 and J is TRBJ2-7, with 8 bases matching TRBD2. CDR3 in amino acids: CASSFTSGSYEQYF. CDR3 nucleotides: TGTGCCAGCAGCTTCACTAGCGGTAGCTACGAGCAGTACTTC.